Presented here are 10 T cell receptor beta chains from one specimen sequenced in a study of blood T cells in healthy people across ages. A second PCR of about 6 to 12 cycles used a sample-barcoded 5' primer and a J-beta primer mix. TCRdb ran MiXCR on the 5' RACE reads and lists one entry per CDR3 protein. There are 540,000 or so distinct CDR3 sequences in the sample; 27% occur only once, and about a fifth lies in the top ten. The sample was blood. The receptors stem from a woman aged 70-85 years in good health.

As DNA, the CDR3 is TGCAGTGCTAGAGATCTGCGTCTAGCGGGGGGGCAGACAGATACGCAGTATTTT. The encoded protein is CSARDLRLAGGQTDTQYF. This chain connects TRBV20-1 to TRBJ2-3, with 12 bases lining up with TRBD2. The germline gives CDR1 DFQATT, CDR2 SNEGSKA (reference sequence). The CDR3 extends over 18 amino acids. The V gene end was trimmed by 0 bases and the J gene end by 3 bases; junction bases not matched to a gene: 10.

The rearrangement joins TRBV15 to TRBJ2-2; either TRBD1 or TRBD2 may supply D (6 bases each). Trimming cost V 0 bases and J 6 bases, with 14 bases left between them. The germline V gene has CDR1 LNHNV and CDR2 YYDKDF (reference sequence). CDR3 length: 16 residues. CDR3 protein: CATSRDRGPLAGELFF. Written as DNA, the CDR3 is TGTGCCACCAGCAGAGATCGGGGGCCCCTCGCCGGGGAGCTGTTTTTT.

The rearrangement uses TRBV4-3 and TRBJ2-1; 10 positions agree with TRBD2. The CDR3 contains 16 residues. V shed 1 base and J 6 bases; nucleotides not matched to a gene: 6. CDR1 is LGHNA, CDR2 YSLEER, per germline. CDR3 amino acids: CASSQVSAGGPNEQFF. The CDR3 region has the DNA TGCGCCAGCAGCCAAGTTTCAGCGGGGGGGCCCAATGAGCAGTTCTTC.

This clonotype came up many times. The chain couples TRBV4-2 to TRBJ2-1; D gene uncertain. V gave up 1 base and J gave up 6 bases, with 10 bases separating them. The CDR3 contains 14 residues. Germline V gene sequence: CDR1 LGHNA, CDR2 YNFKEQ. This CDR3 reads CASSQGGQVNEQFF. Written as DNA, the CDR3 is TGTGCCAGCAGCCAAGGGGGTCAGGTCAATGAGCAGTTCTTC.

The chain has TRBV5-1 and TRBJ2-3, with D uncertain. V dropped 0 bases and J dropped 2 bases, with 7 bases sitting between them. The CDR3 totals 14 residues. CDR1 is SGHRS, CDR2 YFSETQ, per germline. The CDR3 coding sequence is TGCGCCAGCAGCTTGGGCACTAACACAGATACGCAGTATTTT. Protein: CASSLGTNTDTQYF.

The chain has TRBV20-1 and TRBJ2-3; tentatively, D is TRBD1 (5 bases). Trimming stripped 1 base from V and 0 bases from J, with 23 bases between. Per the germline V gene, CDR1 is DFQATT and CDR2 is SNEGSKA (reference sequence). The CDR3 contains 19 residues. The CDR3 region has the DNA TGCAGTGCTAGAGGCCAATTCGGTTCAGGGCTGGTTAGCACAGATACGCAGTATTTT. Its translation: CSARGQFGSGLVSTDTQYF.

CDR3 sequence reads: CAINRDSSYEQYF. CDR3 coding DNA: TGTGCCATCAATCGGGACAGCTCCTACGAGCAGTACTTC. The genes are TRBV10-3 and TRBJ2-7, with 7 bases lining up with TRBD1. V was pared by 7 bases and J by 0 bases, with 3 bases of the junction left unmatched. Germline V CDR1 and CDR2: ENHRY, SYGVKD. The CDR3 is made up of 13 amino acids.

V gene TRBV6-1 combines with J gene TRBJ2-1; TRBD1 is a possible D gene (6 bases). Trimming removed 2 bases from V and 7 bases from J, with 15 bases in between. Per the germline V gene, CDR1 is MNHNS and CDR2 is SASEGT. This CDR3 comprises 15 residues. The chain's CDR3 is CASSEFSPGTNEQFF. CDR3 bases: TGTGCCAGCAGTGAATTCTCACCCGGGACAAATGAGCAGTTCTTC.

CDR3 protein: CASSQLGTLSSYEQYF. In nucleotides, the CDR3 is TGTGCCAGCAGCCAACTAGGGACACTGAGCTCCTACGAGCAGTACTTC. The J gene is TRBJ2-7, the V gene TRBV4-2; D may be TRBD1 (6 bases). The ends were cut back, 2 bases at V and 0 bases at J, with 14 bases in the middle. Germline CDR1 and CDR2: LGHNA and YNFKEQ. The CDR3 has 16 residues.

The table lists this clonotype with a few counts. The CDR3 loop is CASSLNPGNSGNTIYF. In DNA, the CDR3 is TGTGCCAGCAGCTTAAACCCAGGGAACTCTGGAAACACCATATATTTT. V is TRBV7-2 and J is TRBJ1-3; D is perhaps TRBD1 (5 bases). This CDR3 is 16 amino acids long. Looked up from germline, CDR1 is SGHTA and CDR2 is FQGNSA. Trimming stripped 2 bases from V and 0 bases from J, with 11 bases between.